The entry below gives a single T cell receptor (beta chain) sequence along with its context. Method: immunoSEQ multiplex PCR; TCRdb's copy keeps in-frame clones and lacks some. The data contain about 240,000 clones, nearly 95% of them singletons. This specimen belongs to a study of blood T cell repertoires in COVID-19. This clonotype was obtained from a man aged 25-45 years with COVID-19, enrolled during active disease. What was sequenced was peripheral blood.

This CDR3 is CASSPEPGRAPETQYF. Written as DNA, the CDR3 is TGCGCCAGCAGCCCAGAACCCGGCAGGGCTCCGGAGACCCAGTACTTC. The chain joins TRBV5-1 to TRBJ2-5; the D gene is possibly TRBD1 (5 bases). Germline CDR1 and CDR2: SGHRS and YFSETQ. The CDR3 is 16 amino acids. V lost 4 bases, J lost 5 bases, and 21 bases lay in between.